One sample yielded the 27 T cell receptor beta chains listed below, sequenced in a study of blood T cell repertoires in COVID-19. Only in-frame clones appear in the TCRdb table, and some are missing; sequencing was by immunoSEQ multiplex PCR. The sample has around 380,000 clones; 87% are singletons. Sequenced sample: PBMCs or T cells enriched from blood (not recorded which). These receptors all stem from a man under 40 who had recovered from COVID-19.

The chain employs TRBV19 and TRBJ1-6; 9 bases are shared with TRBD1. The V gene end was trimmed by 4 bases and the J gene end by 10 bases; junction bases not matched to a gene: 2. Germline-derived CDR1 and CDR2 are LNHDA and SQIVND (reference sequence). The CDR3 is 13 residues long. This CDR3 reads CASSTDRGSPLHF. The CDR3 DNA follows: TGTGCCAGTAGTACCGACAGGGGGTCACCCCTCCACTTT.

This clone was counted a single time. The V gene is TRBV3-1 (or the pseudogene TRBV3-2), the J gene TRBJ1-1, with a tentative D call TRBD1 (6 bases). CDR1 and CDR2 from the germline V gene are LGHDT and YNNKEL (reference sequence). The CDR3 spans 14 residues. Trimming cost V 5 bases and J 5 bases, with 15 bases left between them. DNA for the CDR3: TGTGCCAGCAGCGTACAGGGTGCAGCGACTGAAGCTTTCTTT. Protein sequence: CASSVQGAATEAFF.

This chain joins TRBV5-6 and TRBJ2-7; no clear D. CDR1 is SGHDT and CDR2 is YYEEEE in the germline V gene. The CDR3 contains 14 residues. Deletions cut 1 base from V and 0 bases from J, with 8 bases between. CDR3 bases: TGTGCCAGCAGCTTGCAACTCGTCTCCTACGAGCAGTACTTC. This gives the protein CASSLQLVSYEQYF.

Details on this clone: The sample carries other DNA sequences with the same CDR3. J is TRBJ2-1 and V is TRBV11-3, with D perhaps TRBD2 (5 bases). Trimming took 3 bases from V and 5 from J, leaving 11 bases between them. Germline CDR1 reads SGHNT; CDR2 reads YENEEA. The CDR3 consists of 14 residues. The CDR3 coding sequence is TGTGCCAGCAGCTTGGGGAGAGGGAACAATGAGCAGTTCTTC. Amino acid sequence: CASSLGRGNNEQFF.

This clone was detected only once. The DNA for the CDR3 is TGTGCCAGCAGCGCCGGGTACGAGCAGTACTTC. Translation: CASSAGYEQYF. This chain uses TRBV9 with TRBJ2-7; D gene unclear. There are 11 residues in the CDR3. The V end was cut by 3 bases, the J end by 4 bases, with 5 bases between. The germline CDR1 and CDR2 sequences are SGDLS and YYNGEE. Full variable domain (remainder filled in from reference TRBV9 and TRBJ2-7): DSGVTQTPKHLITATGQRVTLRCSPRSGDLSVYWYQQSLDQGLQFLIQYYNGEERAKGNILERFSAQQFPDLHSELNLSSLELGDSALYFCASSAGYEQYFGPGTRLTVT.

The rearrangement links TRBV3-1 (or the pseudogene TRBV3-2) to TRBJ1-5; a weak D match, TRBD1 (5 bases). This CDR3 is built from 16 residues. Germline V gene data show CDR1 as LGHDT and CDR2 as YNNKEL (reference sequence). Trimming removed 4 bases from V and 1 base from J, with 14 bases in between. CDR3 DNA: TGTGCCAGCAGCCCTACAGGTCTGAGGAGCAATCAGCCCCAGCATTTT. This gives the protein CASSPTGLRSNQPQHF.

The chain uses TRBV19 and TRBJ1-2; 10 positions agree with TRBD1. Germline V gene data show CDR1 as LNHDA and CDR2 as SQIVND (reference sequence). This CDR3 spans 16 amino acids. Unmatched junction bases numbered 13, after V lost 4 bases and J lost 8 bases. CDR3 loop: CASSTMTGGQFGGYTF. CDR3 nucleotides: TGTGCCAGTAGTACAATGACAGGGGGCCAATTCGGAGGCTACACCTTC.

V usage is TRBV5-6 and J usage is TRBJ1-2, with 8 bases aligning to TRBD1. CDR1 is SGHDT and CDR2 is YYEEEE in the germline V gene. The V segment lost 4 bases and the J segment 7 bases; nucleotides outside the gene matches: 6. There are 13 residues in the CDR3. DNA for the CDR3: TGTGCCAGCAGCACTACAGGGGGGTTTGGCTACACCTTC. This gives the protein CASSTTGGFGYTF.

V gene TRBV5-6 combines with J gene TRBJ2-2; the match to TRBD1 covers 8 bases. V lost 0 bases, J lost 7 bases, and 5 bases stayed unmatched. This CDR3 contains 15 residues. Germline V gene sequence: CDR1 SGHDT, CDR2 YYEEEE. Here the CDR3 reads CASSLAGQGIGELFF. DNA of the CDR3: TGTGCCAGCAGCTTGGCTGGACAGGGTATCGGGGAGCTGTTTTTT.

This sequence joins TRBV2 and TRBJ2-3; the match to TRBD2 covers 7 bases. Looked up from germline, CDR1 is SNHLY and CDR2 is FYNNEI. V was pared by 8 bases and J by 4 bases, with 12 bases of the junction left unmatched. The CDR3 has 15 residues. CDR3 sequence reads: CASSPGTIGPDTQYF. The CDR3 nucleotides read TGTGCCAGCTCTCCCGGGACTATCGGCCCAGATACGCAGTATTTT. The full variable domain, its missing parts supplied by reference TRBV2 and TRBJ2-3, is EPEVTQTPSHQVTQMGQEVILRCVPISNHLYFYWYRQILGQKVEFLVSFYNNEISEKSEIFDDQFSVERPDGSNFTLKIRSTKLEDSAMYFCASSPGTIGPDTQYFGPGTRLTVL.

CDR3 sequence (DNA): TGTGCCAGCATCTCCGGGACAGAAGCTTTCTTT. It specifies CASISGTEAFF. The chain joins TRBV12-3 or TRBV12-4 to TRBJ1-1, with D perhaps TRBD1 (6 bases). V lost 7 bases to trimming and J lost 8 bases, with 11 bases between them. CDR3 size: 11 residues.

The rearrangement links TRBV7-6 to TRBJ1-3, with 9 bases matching TRBD1. The ends lost 5 bases at V and 0 bases at J; junction bases unmatched: 8. Looked up from germline, CDR1 is SGHVS and CDR2 is FNYEAQ. The CDR3 is made up of 17 amino acids. The DNA for the CDR3 is TGTGCCAGCAGCCCTCCGGGACAGGGTTACTCTGGAAACACCATATATTTT. Translation gives CASSPPGQGYSGNTIYF.

CDR3 DNA: TGTGCCAGCAGTTCTTCTAACTATGGCTACACCTTC. Amino acid sequence: CASSSSNYGYTF. The chain couples TRBV27 to TRBJ1-2; D remains unclear. Germline V lookup: CDR1 MNHEY, CDR2 SMNVEV (reference sequence). The CDR3 is made up of 12 amino acids. V lost 4 bases and J 0 bases, leaving 3 bases between the germline ends.

This chain connects TRBV27 to TRBJ1-6; 9 nucleotides align to TRBD1. Germline CDR1 MNHEY, CDR2 SMNVEV (reference sequence). The CDR3 is 16 amino acids. The trim removed 4 bases at V and 11 bases at J, leaving 12 bases unmatched. The CDR3 reads CASSSGAGQGWTPLHF. The CDR3 nucleotides are TGTGCCAGCAGTTCCGGGGCGGGACAGGGTTGGACACCCCTCCACTTT.

In regard to this clone: The identical CDR3 is also encoded by other nucleotide sequences in the sample. V and J are TRBV18 and TRBJ2-3; TRBD2 matches 13 bases. The CDR3 totals 16 residues. The germline CDR1 and CDR2 sequences are KGHSH and LQKENI. The junction had 6 bases not matched to a gene; V was cut back by 6 bases and J by 3 bases. This CDR3 is CASSPPGLAGTDTQYF. CDR3 bases: TGTGCCAGCTCCCCTCCGGGACTAGCGGGGACAGATACGCAGTATTTT.

This chain links TRBV30 with TRBJ1-5, with a tentative D call TRBD1 (5 bases). Germline lookup yields CDR1 GTSNPN and CDR2 SVGIG (reference sequence). The V end lost 1 base, the J end lost 0 bases, and 7 bases lay between the germline ends. The CDR3 sequence is 14 residues long. In DNA form, the CDR3 reads TGTGCCTGGAGTGAGACAGTTAGCAATCAGCCCCAGCATTTT. Translation: CAWSETVSNQPQHF. Combining the CDR3 with reference TRBV30 and TRBJ1-5 gives the whole variable domain SQTIHQWPATLVQPVGSPLSLECTVEGTSNPNLYWYRQAAGRGLQLLFYSVGIGQISSEVPQNLSASRPQDRQFILSSKKLLLSDSGFYLCAWSETVSNQPQHFGDGTRLSIL.

This chain joins TRBV5-6 and TRBJ1-5; 8 bases line up with TRBD1. With V trimmed by 4 bases and J by 0 bases, 6 bases remained unmatched. CDR1 is SGHDT and CDR2 is YYEEEE in the germline V gene. CDR3 length: 16 amino acids. The DNA of the CDR3 is TGTGCCAGCAGCCTTAGAACAGGGGGTAGCAATCAGCCCCAGCATTTT. Translated, it gives CASSLRTGGSNQPQHF. The full variable domain, its missing parts supplied by reference TRBV5-6 and TRBJ1-5, is DAGVTQSPTHLIKTRGQQVTLRCSPKSGHDTVSWYQQALGQGPQFIFQYYEEEERQRGNFPDRFSGHQFPNYSSELNVNALLLGDSALYLCASSLRTGGSNQPQHFGDGTRLSIL.

The CDR3 DNA reads TGTGCCAGCAGCTCCTTTGGGGGGTCGGACACTGAAGCTTTCTTT. It specifies CASSSFGGSDTEAFF. The chain couples TRBV7-2 to TRBJ1-1; possible D gene TRBD1, 5 bases. The V end was cut by 4 bases, the J end by 3 bases, with 15 bases between. There are 15 residues in the CDR3. Germline values: CDR1 SGHTA, CDR2 FQGNSA.

In regard to this clone: This same CDR3 is encoded by further DNA sequences in the sample. The chain joins TRBV10-3 to TRBJ1-3; 7 bases agree with TRBD1. The CDR3 extends over 14 amino acids. The germline V gene has CDR1 ENHRY and CDR2 SYGVKD. V gave up 5 bases and J gave up 1 base; unmatched junction bases: 2. CDR3 amino acids: CAISPGGSGNTIYF. The CDR3 nucleotides are TGTGCCATCAGTCCAGGGGGATCTGGAAACACCATATATTTT.

The V call is TRBV5-1, the J call TRBJ1-2, with D possibly matching TRBD1 (5 bases). The CDR3 extends over 13 amino acids. Germline values: CDR1 SGHRS, CDR2 YFSETQ. V lost 4 bases to trimming and J lost 6 bases, with 13 bases between them. In DNA, the CDR3 is TGCGCCAGCAGCAGGGTCCAGGGCGATGGCTACACCTTC. Its protein is CASSRVQGDGYTF.

The chain combines TRBV11-3 with TRBJ2-2, with 9 bases lining up with TRBD1. The CDR3 sequence is 15 residues long. After removal of 4 bases from V and 5 bases from J, the junction contained 5 bases not matched to a gene. The germline V gene encodes CDR1 SGHNT and CDR2 YENEEA. CDR3 in amino acids: CASSSDGTGTGELFF. CDR3 DNA sequence: TGTGCCAGCAGCTCCGATGGGACAGGGACCGGGGAGCTGTTTTTT.

V and J are TRBV19 and TRBJ1-1; D is unresolved. CDR1 LNHDA and CDR2 SQIVND come from the germline V gene (reference sequence). Trimming shortened V by 5 bases and J by 0 bases, and 13 bases separated the two germline ends. This CDR3 contains 15 residues. The CDR3 bases are TGTGCCAGTAGTTTAGGCGAGCCCATGAACACTGAAGCTTTCTTT. Its protein is CASSLGEPMNTEAFF.

The chain combines TRBV6-5 with TRBJ1-2; 8 bases align to TRBD1. The length of the CDR3 is 15 residues. Trimming took 2 bases from V and 5 from J; bases not matched to a gene: 7. Germline assignment: CDR1 MNHEY and CDR2 SVGAGI. The CDR3 bases are TGTGCCAGCAGTTACGGACAGGGATTTGGATATGGCTACACCTTC. This translates into CASSYGQGFGYGYTF.

This chain links TRBV2 with TRBJ2-5; 7 bases fit TRBD1. The CDR3 loop spans 12 amino acids. J gave up 4 bases and V 11 bases, and 7 bases lay outside the gene matches. The germline V gene has CDR1 SNHLY and CDR2 FYNNEI. The CDR3 DNA reads as TGTGCCTCGTCGGGACAGCTAGAGACCCAGTACTTC. Protein sequence: CASSGQLETQYF.

CDR3 in amino acids: CASSPTGQGDSPLHF. CDR3 nucleotides: TGTGCCAGCAGCCCGACTGGACAGGGGGATTCACCCCTCCACTTT. The chain couples TRBV5-4 to TRBJ1-6; 10 nucleotides line up with TRBD1. Looked up from germline, CDR1 is SGHNT and CDR2 is YYREEE (reference sequence). CDR3 length: 15 amino acids. V lost 4 bases to trimming and J lost 8 bases; unmatched junction nucleotides: 6.

The chain carries TRBV7-9 and TRBJ1-2; D unclear. V was cut by 5 bases and J by 6 bases, with 10 bases left in between. The germline CDR1 and CDR2 sequences are SEHNR and FQNEAQ (reference sequence). There are 12 residues in the CDR3. The CDR3 is CASSPAGDGYTF. CDR3 nucleotides: TGTGCCAGCAGCCCGGCGGGAGATGGCTACACCTTC.

V usage is TRBV15 and J usage is TRBJ1-1; D unclear. V lost 5 bases and J lost 7, with 14 bases in between. Germline V gene sequence: CDR1 LNHNV, CDR2 YYDKDF (reference sequence). The CDR3 runs 13 residues. CDR3: CATSPGGSDEAFF. In DNA, the CDR3 is TGTGCCACCAGCCCAGGAGGGAGCGATGAAGCTTTCTTT.